This T cell receptor (beta chain) was identified during a study of cytomegalovirus exposure and HLA in healthy donors (dated by TCRdb to about 2017). At the level of the whole study: According to an earlier analysis of a few hundred of the donors, about 170 million T cells yielded some 110 million unique TCR beta sequences and less than 300 Gb of sequence data. To predict cytomegalovirus infection status, the study brought together high-throughput TCR immunosequencing, statistical association of individual TCRs with disease status, and machine learning. The study profiled the T cell repertoires of more than 500 subjects by immunosequencing and related them to cytomegalovirus serostatus. Rather than using new phenotypic data, the later analysis identified candidate immune exposures from TCR beta sequences and from how often those sequences occurred across donors. In a later analysis, previously published TCR beta repertoires from 550 to 700 donors were re-analyzed and high-resolution HLA genotyping was added so that TCR occurrence patterns could be studied. Every repertoire in the discovery cohort had been generated on one and the same sequencing platform. Among 300 to 450 genotyped donors of the cohort, an average of 235,054 unique TCR beta nucleotide sequences were sequenced per donor, 15% to 20% of them non-productive. An early release covering approximately 600 HLA-typed donors comprised about 290 gigabases of sequencing data and tens of millions of unique TCR sequences. The aim of the study was to test whether cataloging public T cell receptors could identify signatures of past pathogen exposure. A later genetic analysis took genome-wide SNP genotypes for about 55% of the roughly 700 donors and used that subset as a discovery cohort. Typing coverage differed by locus: A, B, C, DRB1 and DQB1 were typed in roughly 620-630 donors, DQA1 in 522, DPA1 in around 610, and DPB1 in approximately 450. Alongside the repertoire data, information on donor age, sex, ethnicity and CMV serostatus was compiled. To decide whether each TCR beta V gene segment behaved as functional or pseudogenic, an earlier analysis of fewer than 750 of the donors relied on high-throughput TCR beta sequencing. A separate validation cohort of more than 100 different subjects was used in addition to the roughly 700-subject first cohort. HLA typing covered class I and class II loci at four-digit resolution. A handful of DR-DQ haplotypes were handled as single units for association and clustering because linkage in the cohort was strong. Of the roughly 400 genotyped donors, around 81% fell in the genetic ancestry cluster associated with self-reported Caucasian donors. The paper as a whole reports these results and caveats: A further reported finding was that TCR beta sequences accurately predicted the HLA-A and HLA-B alleles for most subjects in the first cohort. A later analysis found that most CMV-associated TCR beta chains appeared HLA-restricted, with HLA associations seemingly driven largely by CMV exposure. About 15 rarely observed V segments, including chromosome 9 orphons, were excluded from the earlier analysis of several hundred of the donors because counts were too low. It was suggested by the authors that the approach could potentially be generalized to other disease states and immunological phenotypes. Roughly uniform sequencing depth across donors was assumed in presence/absence analyses, although this assumption may not hold. In this cohort, only TCR beta chains were sequenced, and detectable features were limited by the absence of alpha or paired-chain data. Linkage disequilibrium might explain the correlated functional status among segregating V segments, but an unknown experimental factor could not be excluded. In a later analysis, HLA-associated TCR beta chains showed more clonal expansion and lower generation probabilities than non-associated chains that were equally common. In a later analysis, several top co-occurrence clusters were reported to appear linked to parvovirus B19, influenza, CMV and Epstein-Barr virus. Because the 87-base-pair reads could not distinguish some IMGT-functional V segments, including TRBV6-2 and TRBV6-3, those segments were excluded. The sequencing pipeline was judged likely to have produced a cluster of highly shared sequence variants as a technical artifact. An earlier analysis of around 600 of the donors showed that most TCR beta V segments appeared in productive rearrangements either about 87% or about 30% of the time, which broadly matched IMGT annotations. An association between a missense DCLRE1C variant and V-gene and J-gene trimming of TCR beta chains was found in a later genetic analysis and replicated in an independent cohort. In both the original and validation cohorts, the classifier was reported to diagnose cytomegalovirus status with high specificity and sensitivity. In a later analysis, TCR association rates were found to vary across HLA loci, with the most associated TCRs seen for DRB1 alleles and the fewest for HLA-C alleles. Compared with the approximately 720-donor mean, donors in an Asian-associated ancestry cluster had fewer N-insertions in productive TCRs, according to a later genetic analysis. Across donors, most TCR sequences were observed very rarely, whereas some public TCRs were present in many individuals. Because some donors lacked HLA typing at each locus, the association tests relied only on the typed subset. The study listed over 150 TCR beta chains as associated with cytomegalovirus. When HLA alleles, especially DR and DQ, strongly co-occurred, TCR associations were difficult to assign to individual alleles. Three of the identified cytomegalovirus-associated TCR beta chains were confirmed in vitro to be specific for cytomegalovirus antigens. Specific HLA alleles were associated with 15,000 to 20,000 TCR beta sequences at a false discovery rate of 0.05 in a later analysis. The only immune exposure information available for the cohort was CMV serostatus.

Library preparation was by the immunoSEQ multiplex PCR assay. A mixture of 60 forward primers for TCR Vbeta segments and 13 reverse primers for TCR Jbeta segments was used in the multiplex PCR. The CDR3 region of rearranged TCR beta genes was amplified from genomic DNA with a multiplex PCR assay. Amplified TCR beta libraries were sequenced as 87-base-pair reads on the Illumina HiSeq System. The study's processing was this. Across the 700 or so repertoires, a later analysis counted around 80 million unique TCR beta chains, roughly 11 million of which were shared by at least two donors. A nearest-neighbor algorithm error-corrected the raw reads and collapsed the reads into unique sequences, merging closely related sequences to remove PCR and sequencing errors. Alignment of CDR3 sequences to IMGT reference sequences was used to assign V, D and J gene segments. For a sequence to be retained, a match of at least six nucleotides to both a V gene segment and a J gene segment was required. A rearrangement was called productive if the CDR3 had no stop codons and remained in frame with V and J, and every other rearrangement was called non-productive. CDR3 was defined by IMGT convention, running from the second conserved V-encoded cysteine to the conserved J-encoded phenylalanine. The earlier analysis of about 640 of the donors excluded any sequence lacking an unambiguous match to a single V gene segment. In an earlier analysis of a few hundred of the donors, V segments were called functional above 56.7% productive rearrangements and were called segregating when the between-donor standard deviation exceeded 5%. A statistical classification framework was built for diagnosing cytomegalovirus status from the catalog of TCR beta chain sequences. In a later analysis, V and J genes were assigned by comparing TCR nucleotide sequences against IMGT/GENE-DB human TR gene sequences. Using the TCRdist pipeline, a later analysis assigned CDR3 sequences along with most-parsimonious VDJ recombination scenarios. In a later analysis, each TCR beta chain was defined by its CDR3 amino acid sequence together with its V-gene family, and reads lacking a unique V-gene family were excluded. To address suspected cross-contamination and a sequencing artifact, a later analysis removed roughly 580 highly shared, low-generation-probability nucleotide sequences. In a later analysis, a clonal expansion index was calculated for each public chain from normalized within-repertoire ranks of inferred template counts. Generation probabilities in a later analysis came from a VDJ recombination model fitted to out-of-frame rearrangements, and those results were checked against IGoR. In a later analysis, TCR-TCR, TCR-HLA and TCR-CMV co-occurrence was scored with hypergeometric tests, and a repertoire-size bias correction was applied to TCR pairs. In a later analysis, false discovery rates were estimated by permuting HLA or CMV assignments 20 times. In a later analysis, co-occurring TCRs were grouped using DBSCAN, and TCRdist sequence similarity was added for clustering within HLA-allele-positive subsets. Co-occurrence clustering excluded repertoires with fewer than 30,000 or more than 120,000 public chains, plus five with anomalous nucleotide sharing. Sourced from immuneACCESS, this table was stored by TCRdb with only in-frame sequences that have V and J called. A share of the clones is absent; for the studies checked, an unresolved V gene accounts for under half, and the remainder has no known explanation. V and J calls and clone size come straight from that table; D and trimming were deduced from the DNA. In this sample the table shows about 160,000 clones, 82% of which occur a single time. Approximately 12% of the sample lies in the top ten.

In total, more than 500 healthy bone marrow donors made up the cohort. Cohort members were all nominally healthy when sampled, although unrecorded immune exposures were likely present. The donor was CMV seropositive and belonged to the group of more than 250 seropositive cohort members. A peripheral blood sample was provided by each donor, and peripheral blood mononuclear cells were used for TCR beta sequencing. Genomic DNA extraction from the blood cell samples was performed with the Qiagen DNeasy Blood Extraction Kit. There are 13 amino acids in the CDR3, from cysteine to phenylalanine inclusive. The retained sequence is limited to the CDR3, 39 bases, with the frame set at the first base. Unmatched junction bases come to 8, with V trimmed by 2 bases and J by 11 bases. CDR1 and CDR2 are drawn from the germline V gene: SQVTM, ANQGSEA. A remark on this clone: There is no known antigen for this receptor. Per-nucleotide qualities are absent, and no much larger clonotype sits a single base away.

Input material: PBMCs. The chain is made from TRBV29-1 and TRBJ2-3, and TRBD2 aligns with 9 junction nucleotides. The receptor comes from a man between 50 and 59 years old in good health and CMV-seropositive. The CDR3 protein sequence reads: CSVEQRGARRQYF. The base sequence is TGCAGCGTTGAACAGCGGGGGGCCCGAAGGCAGTATTTT.